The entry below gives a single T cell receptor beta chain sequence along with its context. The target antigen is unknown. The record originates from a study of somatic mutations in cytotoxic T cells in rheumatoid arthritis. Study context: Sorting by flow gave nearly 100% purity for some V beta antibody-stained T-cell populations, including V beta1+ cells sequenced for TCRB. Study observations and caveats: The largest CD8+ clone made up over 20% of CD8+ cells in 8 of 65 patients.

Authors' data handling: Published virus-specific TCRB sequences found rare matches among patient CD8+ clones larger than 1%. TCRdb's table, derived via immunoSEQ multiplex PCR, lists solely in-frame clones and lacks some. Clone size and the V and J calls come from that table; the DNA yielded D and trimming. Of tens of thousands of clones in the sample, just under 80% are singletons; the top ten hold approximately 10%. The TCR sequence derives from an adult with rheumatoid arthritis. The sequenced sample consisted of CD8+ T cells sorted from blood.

The CDR3 DNA sequence: TGTGCCAGCAGCTCCCCCTGGGGCACCGGGGAGCTGTTTTTT. Residues: CASSSPWGTGELFF. V usage is TRBV9 and J usage is TRBJ2-2, with D uncertain. Trimming removed 4 bases from V and 4 bases from J, with 11 bases in between. The length of the CDR3 is 14 residues. Germline V gene data show CDR1 as SGDLS and CDR2 as YYNGEE.